A selection of T cell receptor beta chains follows, all from one sample in a study of tumor-infiltrating lymphocytes in primary liver carcinoma. TCRdb itself ran the multiplex PCR reads through MiXCR, one entry per CDR3 protein. The data contain 90,000 to 150,000 distinct CDR3 sequences, under 70% of them singletons. Material for sequencing was tumor-adjacent normal liver tissue. These receptors were collected from a woman in her sixties or seventies with primary liver carcinoma and hepatitis B virus infection. CDR3s include the opening cysteine and the closing phenylalanine or tryptophan.

V gene,J gene,CDR3 protein
TRBV6-1,TRBJ2-1,CSSPPTVRRVLEQFF
TRBV6-6,TRBJ1-2,CACSYLQGTNGYTF
TRBV6-1,TRBJ1-2,CASTGGTHHPYTF
TRBV6-2/TRBV6-3,TRBJ2-1,CASAVSSYNEQFF
TRBV7-2,TRBJ2-3,CASSSSGPTDTQYF
TRBV7-8,TRBJ1-4,CASNLTPRGQNGKLFF
TRBV29-1,TRBJ2-1,CSARVLSYNEQFF
TRBV12-3/TRBV12-4,TRBJ1-5,CASSLTGIQPQHF
TRBV29-1,TRBJ1-1,CSVEATPNTEAFF
TRBV7-6,TRBJ1-4,CASSLQGSEKLFF
TRBV29-1,TRBJ1-4,CSVGGSQNLAGCYNEKLFF
TRBV4-1,TRBJ2-7,CAVSQQGEYEQYF
TRBV20-1,TRBJ1-5,CSATPLDLSNQPQHF
TRBV7-9,TRBJ2-2,CASSFSENTGELFF
TRBV12-3/TRBV12-4,TRBJ2-7,CTTSLAVGSYEQYF
TRBV6-4,TRBJ2-3,CDSSPRPGYTDTQYF
TRBV7-8,TRBJ2-3,CASSSRPRTDMQYF
TRBV6-1,TRBJ2-5,CASSQKRLAGDKTQYF
TRBV6-5,TRBJ2-1,CASSSLRQVYEQFF
TRBV10-3,TRBJ2-2,CAIRETGAESFF
TRBV7-8,TRBJ2-3,CASSTVATPSRTDTQYF
TRBV19,TRBJ2-2,CASSKWASGSTGELFF
TRBV6-5,TRBJ2-5,CASSYSWGRTLETQYF